These 26 T cell receptor beta chains came from one sample sequenced in a study of cytomegalovirus exposure and HLA in healthy donors. TCRdb's copy holds only in-frame clones and misses some; the assay was immunoSEQ multiplex PCR. This table holds 180,000 or so clones, approximately 89% found once. The sequenced material came from PBMCs. These receptors were taken from a man aged 25 to 45 in good health and CMV-seropositive.

This clone was recorded once. The rearrangement uses TRBV5-3 and TRBJ2-7; possibly TRBD1 or TRBD2 for D (5 bases each). TRBV5-3 is recorded as an ORF, its role being uncertain. V gave up 7 bases and J gave up 11 bases, with 13 bases separating them. This CDR3 region has 10 residues. CDR3 in amino acids: CARAGAGEYF. In nucleotides, the CDR3 is TGTGCCAGAGCTGGGGCCGGGGAGTACTTC.

The chain uses TRBV27 and TRBJ2-7, with D maybe TRBD1 (5 bases). V was clipped by 4 bases and J by 3 bases, with 16 bases between them. There are 15 residues in the CDR3. The germline gives CDR1 MNHEY, CDR2 SMNVEV (reference sequence). For the CDR3, the DNA is TGTGCCAGCAGTTATGGGCAGGGTAGGGGCTACGAGCAGTACTTC. It is translated as CASSYGQGRGYEQYF.

V is TRBV19 and J is TRBJ2-7; D remains unclear. The CDR3 length is 13 residues. V was pared by 0 bases and J by 3 bases, with 6 bases between. Germline lookup yields CDR1 LNHDA and CDR2 SQIVND (reference sequence). As DNA, the CDR3 is TGTGCCAGTAGTATAGATGACGGCTACGAGCAGTACTTC. Residues: CASSIDDGYEQYF.

V usage is TRBV29-1 and J usage is TRBJ2-1; D unclear. V lost 0 bases to trimming and J lost 5 bases, with 11 bases between them. This CDR3 region has 14 residues. Germline values: CDR1 SQVTM, CDR2 ANQGSEA. This CDR3 reads CSVEDFEPHNEQFF. The CDR3 nucleotides are TGCAGCGTTGAAGATTTTGAGCCGCACAATGAGCAGTTCTTC.

The V and J genes are TRBV5-6 and TRBJ1-1; D gene ambiguous. V gave up 5 bases and J gave up 1 base, with 12 bases separating them. The germline gives CDR1 SGHDT, CDR2 YYEEEE. The CDR3 runs 14 residues. Here the CDR3 reads CASSVGPRNTEAFF. CDR3 nucleotide sequence: TGTGCCAGCAGTGTAGGACCCAGGAACACTGAAGCTTTCTTT.

The CDR3 region is CASSRGLAPRDEQFF. The CDR3 region has the DNA TGTGCCAGCAGCCGCGGATTAGCCCCTAGGGATGAGCAGTTCTTC. The chain links TRBV7-2 to TRBJ2-1; no firm D call. The V gene's germline CDR1 is SGHTA and CDR2 FQGNSA. CDR3 length equals 15 residues. The V and J ends lost 5 bases and 8 bases respectively, with 19 bases between them.

This clone was observed a handful of times. V is TRBV4-1 and J is TRBJ1-2, with no clear D. CDR1 MGHRA and CDR2 YSYEKL come from the germline V gene. V dropped 0 bases and J dropped 1 base, with 9 bases sitting between them. This CDR3 region has 15 residues. Here the CDR3 reads CASSQDFSNNYGYTF. CDR3 sequence (DNA): TGCGCCAGCAGCCAAGATTTTTCCAATAACTATGGCTACACCTTC.

The V call is TRBV30, the J call TRBJ2-5; D is undetermined. The V end lost 0 bases, the J end lost 4 bases, and 18 bases lay between the germline ends. This CDR3 comprises 16 residues. Germline-derived CDR1 and CDR2 are GTSNPN and SVGIG (reference sequence). The CDR3 loop is CAWSVMPPPQRETQYF. The CDR3 DNA sequence: TGTGCCTGGAGTGTAATGCCGCCGCCCCAGAGAGAGACCCAGTACTTC.

The gene calls are TRBV11-3 and TRBJ2-1; 7 nucleotides line up with TRBD2. CDR3 size: 15 residues. The germline gives CDR1 SGHNT, CDR2 YENEEA. The junction had 3 bases not matched to a gene; V was cut back by 3 bases and J by 1 base. The CDR3 loop reads CASSFSGTSYNEQFF. The DNA of the CDR3 is TGTGCCAGCAGCTTCAGCGGGACGTCCTACAATGAGCAGTTCTTC.

This clone was recorded a few times. The rearrangement uses TRBV30 and TRBJ1-5; D is uncertain. Per the germline V gene, CDR1 is GTSNPN and CDR2 is SVGIG (reference sequence). Deletions cut 1 base from V and 5 bases from J, with 6 bases between. The CDR3 is 12 amino acids. Here the CDR3 reads CAWSGGDQPQHF. In nucleotides, the CDR3 is TGTGCCTGGAGTGGCGGTGATCAGCCCCAGCATTTT.

The rearrangement joins TRBV11-2 to TRBJ2-3; the D gene is possibly TRBD1 (5 bases). Germline V gene lookup returns CDR1 SGHAT and CDR2 FQNNGV. With 3 bases removed from V and 0 bases from J, the gap between germline ends came to 7 bases. This CDR3 comprises 14 residues. The CDR3 bases are TGTGCCAGCAGCTTGACAGCTAGCACAGATACGCAGTATTTT. This codes for CASSLTASTDTQYF.

This chain connects TRBV4-1 to TRBJ2-1; 9 bases match TRBD2. Germline V gives CDR1 MGHRA, CDR2 YSYEKL. The CDR3 has 16 residues. The V segment lost 3 bases and the J segment 8 bases; nucleotides outside the gene matches: 11. In DNA form, the CDR3 reads TGCGCCAGCAGCCAGGGGGTTAGCGGGAGACTGGATGAGCAGTTCTTC. This codes for CASSQGVSGRLDEQFF.

This clone showed up just a few times. This rearrangement joins TRBV28 to TRBJ1-1; 9 positions agree with TRBD1. The V gene's germline CDR1 is MDHEN and CDR2 SYDVKM. V lost 3 bases to trimming and J lost 5 bases; unmatched junction nucleotides: 7. The CDR3 runs to 15 residues. The CDR3 DNA sequence: TGTGCCAGCAGTTTTAACAGGGGGCGAGGAACTGAAGCTTTCTTT. This gives the protein CASSFNRGRGTEAFF.

This chain joins TRBV28 and TRBJ2-1; 7 bases are shared with TRBD1. This CDR3 has 16 amino acids. The V segment lost 4 bases and the J segment 1 base; nucleotides outside the gene matches: 7. In germline, CDR1 is MDHEN, CDR2 SYDVKM. In nucleotides, the CDR3 is TGTGCCAGCAGTTCGTACAGGGGAACTTCCTACAATGAGCAGTTCTTC. Translated: CASSSYRGTSYNEQFF.

This clone came up a few times. The chain has TRBV28 and TRBJ2-7; 9 bases fit TRBD2. V lost 9 bases and J lost 2; bases outside the gene matches: 5. Germline-derived CDR1 and CDR2 are MDHEN and SYDVKM. There are 13 residues in the CDR3. The DNA for the CDR3 is TGTGCCAGTAAGGGACTAGCCACCTACGAGCAGTACTTC. It encodes CASKGLATYEQYF.

J is TRBJ2-7 and V is TRBV19, with no clear D. V lost 5 bases to trimming and J lost 2 bases, with 13 bases between them. Germline V CDR1 and CDR2: LNHDA, SQIVND (reference sequence). The CDR3 contains 14 residues. CDR3 in DNA: TGTGCCAGTAGTTACCGGACGGCGACCTACGAGCAGTACTTC. This translates into CASSYRTATYEQYF.

This chain connects TRBV11-2 to TRBJ2-1; D not certain. Germline V gene sequence: CDR1 SGHAT, CDR2 FQNNGV. Trimming left V 5 bases short and J 6 bases short, with 5 bases between. The CDR3 runs 11 residues. CDR3 in DNA: TGTGCCAGCAGCAAGGTCAATGAGCAGTTCTTC. Amino acids: CASSKVNEQFF.

This clone was observed a single time. The chain carries TRBV6-5 and TRBJ1-3; D call uncertain. Trimming took 8 bases from V and 0 from J, leaving 5 bases between them. From germline, CDR1 is MNHEY and CDR2 SVGAGI. This CDR3 has 12 amino acids. Here the CDR3 DNA reads TGTGCCAGCGGGCCCTCTGGAAACACCATATATTTT. Translation: CASGPSGNTIYF.

The chain has TRBV7-9 and TRBJ1-2; 7 bases are shared with TRBD1. The length of the CDR3 is 15 residues. The germline gives CDR1 SEHNR, CDR2 FQNEAQ (reference sequence). V shed 5 bases and J 7 bases; nucleotides not matched to a gene: 13. CDR3 DNA: TGTGCCAGCAGCCATAAGACAGGGCCTGAAAGTGGCTACACCTTC. Amino acids: CASSHKTGPESGYTF.

CDR3 region: CSAPQGSDGYTF. The CDR3 DNA reads TGCAGCGCTCCGCAGGGGTCGGACGGCTACACCTTC. V usage is TRBV29-1 and J usage is TRBJ1-2; D is possibly TRBD1 (6 bases). The CDR3 is 12 amino acids. Germline assignment: CDR1 SQVTM and CDR2 ANQGSEA. V gave up 7 bases and J gave up 8 bases, with 17 bases separating them.

The chain links TRBV28 to TRBJ2-7, with D perhaps TRBD1 (5 bases). Germline-derived CDR1 and CDR2 are MDHEN and SYDVKM. The CDR3 covers 14 residues. Between the trimmed V and J ends, which lost 7 bases and 4 bases, there was a span of 17 bases. The CDR3 region has the DNA TGTGCCAGCAACGACGGGCAGGGCAGTTACGAGCAGTACTTC. This codes for CASNDGQGSYEQYF.

The gene calls are TRBV5-4 and TRBJ1-1; D perhaps matches TRBD1 (5 bases). The length of the CDR3 is 13 residues. Germline V CDR1 and CDR2: SGHNT, YYREEE (reference sequence). V lost 4 bases, J lost 6 bases, and 13 bases lay in between. The CDR3 is CASSPGVSAEAFF. The CDR3 nucleotides read TGTGCCAGCAGCCCGGGGGTTTCGGCTGAAGCTTTCTTT.

The genes are TRBV15 and TRBJ2-7; D remains ambiguous. The germline V and J ends were trimmed by 0 bases and 0 bases, with 9 bases remaining between them. The CDR3 sequence is 15 residues long. The germline CDR1 and CDR2 sequences are LNHNV and YYDKDF (reference sequence). CDR3 amino acids: CATSRDPASSYEQYF. Written as DNA, the CDR3 is TGTGCCACCAGCAGAGACCCGGCCAGCTCCTACGAGCAGTACTTC.

The CDR3 DNA reads as TGCGCCAGCAGCCAATGGACAGCTAATCAGCCCCAGCATTTT. Its protein is CASSQWTANQPQHF. The genes are TRBV4-1 and TRBJ1-5; possibly TRBD1 for D (6 bases). The CDR3 runs to 14 residues. CDR1 is MGHRA, CDR2 YSYEKL, per germline. V lost 2 bases and J lost 4, with 9 bases in between.

The chain is built from TRBV4-1 and TRBJ2-3; D gene uncertain. Trimming took 1 base from V and 6 from J, leaving 8 bases between them. The germline V gene has CDR1 MGHRA and CDR2 YSYEKL. This CDR3 is built from 13 residues. The CDR3 DNA reads TGCGCCAGCAGCCAAGTTTCTAGTGATACGCAGTATTTT. Its translation is CASSQVSSDTQYF.

This chain links TRBV5-1 with TRBJ2-3, with D possibly TRBD2 on 6 matching bases. Germline CDR1 is SGHRS and CDR2 is YFSETQ. V dropped 0 bases and J dropped 2 bases, with 10 bases sitting between them. The CDR3 runs to 15 residues. In DNA, the CDR3 is TGCGCCAGCAGCTTGGTGGCGGGATACACAGATACGCAGTATTTT. Amino acid sequence: CASSLVAGYTDTQYF. Full variable domain (rest looked up from reference TRBV5-1 and TRBJ2-3): KAGVTQTPRYLIKTRGQQVTLSCSPISGHRSVSWYQQTPGQGLQFLFEYFSETQRNKGNFPGRFSGRQFSNSRSEMNVSTLELGDSALYLCASSLVAGYTDTQYFGPGTRLTVL.